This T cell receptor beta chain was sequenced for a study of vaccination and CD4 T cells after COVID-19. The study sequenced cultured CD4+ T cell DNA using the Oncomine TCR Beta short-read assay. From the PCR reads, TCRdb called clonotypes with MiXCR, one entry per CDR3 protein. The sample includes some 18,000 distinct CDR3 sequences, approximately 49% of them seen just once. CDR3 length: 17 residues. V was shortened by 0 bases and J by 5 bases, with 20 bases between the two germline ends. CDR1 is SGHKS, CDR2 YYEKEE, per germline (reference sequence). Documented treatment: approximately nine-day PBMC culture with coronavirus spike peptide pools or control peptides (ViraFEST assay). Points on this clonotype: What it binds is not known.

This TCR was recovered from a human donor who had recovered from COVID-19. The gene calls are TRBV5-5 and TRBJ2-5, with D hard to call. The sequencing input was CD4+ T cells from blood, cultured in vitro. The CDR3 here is CASSLALANPLQETQYF. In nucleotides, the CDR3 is TGTGCCAGCAGCTTGGCGTTAGCAAATCCCCTGCAGGAGACCCAGTACTTC.